These T cell receptor beta chains were read from a single sample in a study of T cells after yellow fever vaccination. One entry per CDR3 protein results from TCRdb running MiXCR on the 5' RACE reads. The sample contains roughly 520,000 distinct CDR3 sequences, 20% to 25% of which appear only once. The source material was PBMCs, sampled about 20 days after the first yellow fever vaccination. These receptor sequences come from a man in his late teens or twenties who received the YFV17D yellow fever vaccine. The CDR3 runs from the conserved cysteine through the conserved F or W. The D gene is left open where the match is weak.

. TRBV6-2/TRBV6-3 CASSYASQGEETQYF
. TRBV3-1 CASSLTAGAQYEQYF
. TRBV7-2 CASSPGRERAFF
. TRBV2 CASRDWGHSNYGYTF
. TRBV5-1 CASSLGAQALQETQYF
. TRBV25-1 CASSGRDSTNEKLFF
. TRBV19 CASSINPGGDTEAFF
. TRBV11-2 CASSWSPSPGELFF
. TRBV9 CASSPGVGEQYF
TRBD2 TRBV20-1 CSAKGLAGSQYTDTQYF
TRBD1 TRBV25-1 CASSGGQGRNEAFF
. TRBV2 CASSEEGNSPLHF
. TRBV20-1 CSARVPRAPETQYF
. TRBV29-1 CSAKRSHRWQETQYF
. TRBV5-1 CASSLGLYGYSTDTQYF
. TRBV30 CAWSRKGTNTEAFF
. TRBV30 CAWSDSYEQYF
TRBD1 TRBV7-9 CASTSVGQGHQETQYF
TRBD2 TRBV20-1 CSARDPASGYNEQFF
. TRBV10-3 CAIEDGANTGELFF
TRBD2 TRBV19 CASRTPRGGEDEQFF
TRBD2 TRBV10-3 CASTGTSGRTQYF
. TRBV5-1 CASNGGITSTDTQYF
. TRBV2 CASSESGSRGYTF
TRBD1 TRBV6-5 CASSYSYRGQNEKLFF
. TRBV27 CASRPDSSYEQYF
. TRBV29-1 CSVESLAGKYGYTF
. TRBV20-1 CSPGWTDTQYF
. TRBV7-9 CASSAGRGEQYF
. TRBV4-3 CASSQDPQGRQPQHF
TRBD1 TRBV5-4 CASSLAQGADEAFF
. TRBV28 CASSLVVRDRVRTQYF
TRBD2 TRBV5-4 CASSLQAGEDTQYF
. TRBV29-1 CSVEVYGGRKLFF
TRBD2 TRBV6-4 CASRGLAGGLSGTQYF
TRBD1 TRBV6-1 CASSPGTARVNTEAFF
. TRBV4-2 CASSRSRGLTEAFF
. TRBV20-1 CSARDPTAYYGYTF
TRBD1 TRBV6-5 CASSYYNREQGADEQFF
. TRBV5-6 CASSLNGRGDTQYF